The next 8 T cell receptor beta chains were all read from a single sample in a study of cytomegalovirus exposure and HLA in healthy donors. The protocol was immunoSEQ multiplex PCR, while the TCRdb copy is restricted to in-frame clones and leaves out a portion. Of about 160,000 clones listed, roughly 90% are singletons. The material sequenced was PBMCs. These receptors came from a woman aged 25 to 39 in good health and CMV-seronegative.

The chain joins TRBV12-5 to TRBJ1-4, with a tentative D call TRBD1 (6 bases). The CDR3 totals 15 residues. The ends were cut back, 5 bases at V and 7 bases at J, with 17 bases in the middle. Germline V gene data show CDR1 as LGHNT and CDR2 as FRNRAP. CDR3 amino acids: CASGLAGTRAEKLFF. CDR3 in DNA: TGTGCTAGTGGTCTGGCCGGGACAAGGGCTGAAAAACTGTTTTTT.

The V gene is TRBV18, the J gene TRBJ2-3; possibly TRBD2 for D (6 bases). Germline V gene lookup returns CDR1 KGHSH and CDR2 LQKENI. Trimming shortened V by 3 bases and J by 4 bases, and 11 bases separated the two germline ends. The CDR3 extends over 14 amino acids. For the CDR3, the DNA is TGTGCCAGCTCACCGGGAACTAGCTCAGATACGCAGTATTTT. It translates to CASSPGTSSDTQYF.

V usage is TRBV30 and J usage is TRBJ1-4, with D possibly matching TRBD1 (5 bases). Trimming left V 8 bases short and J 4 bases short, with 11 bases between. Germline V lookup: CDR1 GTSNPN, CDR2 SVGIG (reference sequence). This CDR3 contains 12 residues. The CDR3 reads CAAKGFNEKLFF. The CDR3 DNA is TGTGCCGCAAAGGGGTTTAATGAAAAACTGTTTTTT.

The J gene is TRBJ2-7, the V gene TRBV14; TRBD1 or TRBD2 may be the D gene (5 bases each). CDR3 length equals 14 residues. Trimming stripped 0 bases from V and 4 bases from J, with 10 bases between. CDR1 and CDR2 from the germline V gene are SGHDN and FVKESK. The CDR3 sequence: CASSQDGGWYEQYF. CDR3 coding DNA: TGTGCCAGCAGCCAAGATGGGGGTTGGTACGAGCAGTACTTC. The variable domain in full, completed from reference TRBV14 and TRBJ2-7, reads EAGVTQFPSHSVIEKGQTVTLRCDPISGHDNLYWYRRVMGKEIKFLLHFVKESKQDESGMPNNRFLAERTGGTYSTLKVQPAELEDSGVYFCASSQDGGWYEQYFGPGTRLTVT.

In DNA, the CDR3 is TGTGCCAGCAGCTTAGCAAGGGCAGAGGACGAGCAGTACTTC. Protein sequence: CASSLARAEDEQYF. The genes are TRBV11-2 and TRBJ2-7; D gene ambiguous. The germline V gene encodes CDR1 SGHAT and CDR2 FQNNGV. The CDR3 runs to 14 residues. V was trimmed by 1 base and J by 5 bases, leaving 12 bases between them.

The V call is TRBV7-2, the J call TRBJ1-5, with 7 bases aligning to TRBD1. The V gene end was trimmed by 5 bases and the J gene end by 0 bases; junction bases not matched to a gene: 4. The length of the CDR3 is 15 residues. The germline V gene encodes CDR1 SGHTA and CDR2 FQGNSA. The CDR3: CASSPGTASNQPQHF. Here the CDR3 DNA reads TGTGCCAGCAGCCCTGGGACAGCTAGCAATCAGCCCCAGCATTTT.

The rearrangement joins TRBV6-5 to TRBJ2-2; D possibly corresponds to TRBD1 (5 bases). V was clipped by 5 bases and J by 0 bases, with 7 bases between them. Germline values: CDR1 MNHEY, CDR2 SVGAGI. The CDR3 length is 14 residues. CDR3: CASSRQTNTGELFF. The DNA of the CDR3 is TGTGCCAGCAGTCGACAGACGAACACCGGGGAGCTGTTTTTT.

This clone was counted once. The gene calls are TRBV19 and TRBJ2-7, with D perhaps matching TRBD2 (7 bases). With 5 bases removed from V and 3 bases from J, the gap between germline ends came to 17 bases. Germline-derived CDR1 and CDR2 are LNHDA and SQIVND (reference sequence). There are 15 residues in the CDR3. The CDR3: CASSVAGGQRYEQYF. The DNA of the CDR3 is TGTGCCAGTAGTGTCGCCGGGGGGCAGCGCTACGAGCAGTACTTC. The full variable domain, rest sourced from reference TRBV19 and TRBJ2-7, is DGGITQSPKYLFRKEGQNVTLSCEQNLNHDAMYWYRQDPGQGLRLIYYSQIVNDFQKGDIAEGYSVSREKKESFPLTVTSAQKNPTAFYLCASSVAGGQRYEQYFGPGTRLTVT.